The 31 T cell receptor beta chains below were found in one sample sequenced in a study of beta chain features in type 1 diabetes. Isolated RNA was reverse transcribed in full, so expressed TCRB transcripts were sequenced. Assay used: immunoSEQ multiplex PCR; TCRdb lists only in-frame clones, some missing. The sample lists 310,000 or so clones, 7.5% to 9% occurring once. Sequencing input: central memory CD4+ T cells from blood. The receptors come from a young woman in good health.

V is TRBV5-4 and J is TRBJ2-5; TRBD2 aligns across 13 bases. This CDR3 is 17 amino acids long. The V gene end was trimmed by 2 bases and the J gene end by 4 bases; junction bases not matched to a gene: 8. Per the germline V gene, CDR1 is SGHNT and CDR2 is YYREEE (reference sequence). The chain's CDR3 is CASSLRQTSGRIETQYF. Written as DNA, the CDR3 is TGTGCCAGCAGCTTACGCCAGACTAGCGGGAGGATAGAGACCCAGTACTTC.

The CDR3 DNA follows: TGTGCCAGCAGTGAACCGTATAATGAAAAACTGTTTTTT. It is translated as CASSEPYNEKLFF. V usage is TRBV2 and J usage is TRBJ1-4; D is unclear. Germline assignment: CDR1 SNHLY and CDR2 FYNNEI. This CDR3 spans 13 amino acids. Trimming removed 2 bases from V and 4 bases from J, with 5 bases in between.

This clone was seen only a few times. V is TRBV28 and J is TRBJ1-3; D gene unclear. The CDR3 has 12 residues. V was shortened by 6 bases and J by 1 base, with 4 bases between the two germline ends. The germline gives CDR1 MDHEN, CDR2 SYDVKM. In nucleotides, the CDR3 is TGTGCCAGCAGGCCTTCTGGAAACACCATATATTTT. This translates into CASRPSGNTIYF.

In DNA form, the CDR3 reads TGTGCCAGCAGCGTAGGGGATGAGCAGTTCTTC. As protein: CASSVGDEQFF. The V call is TRBV9, the J call TRBJ2-1; D gene uncertain. The CDR3 loop spans 11 amino acids. Germline lookup yields CDR1 SGDLS and CDR2 YYNGEE. The germline V and J ends were trimmed by 0 bases and 8 bases, with 3 bases remaining between them.

This clone was detected a few times. The chain recombines TRBV9 with TRBJ2-3; the D is unclear. With 3 bases removed from V and 0 bases from J, the gap between germline ends came to 8 bases. Germline V lookup: CDR1 SGDLS, CDR2 YYNGEE. This CDR3 has 14 amino acids. DNA for the CDR3: TGTGCCAGCAGCGCCGGCCTTAGCACAGATACGCAGTATTTT. Amino acids: CASSAGLSTDTQYF. Full variable domain (rest looked up from reference TRBV9 and TRBJ2-3): DSGVTQTPKHLITATGQRVTLRCSPRSGDLSVYWYQQSLDQGLQFLIQYYNGEERAKGNILERFSAQQFPDLHSELNLSSLELGDSALYFCASSAGLSTDTQYFGPGTRLTVL.

This clone was seen a handful of times. J is TRBJ1-2 and V is TRBV29-1; no clear D gene. The CDR3 is made up of 13 amino acids. The V end lost 1 base, the J end lost 4 bases, and 10 bases lay between the germline ends. Germline loops: CDR1 SQVTM, CDR2 ANQGSEA. The CDR3 nucleotides read TGCAGCGTTGAAGTGTGGCAGACCTATGGCTACACCTTC. This translates into CSVEVWQTYGYTF.

The chain uses TRBV9 and TRBJ1-1, with D hard to call. This CDR3 is 14 amino acids long. V was clipped by 2 bases and J by 0 bases, with 8 bases between them. Germline assignment: CDR1 SGDLS and CDR2 YYNGEE. In DNA form, the CDR3 reads TGTGCCAGCAGCGTCGGGGTCATGAACACTGAAGCTTTCTTT. Its translation: CASSVGVMNTEAFF.

J is TRBJ1-5 and V is TRBV15; D gene ambiguous. The V end was cut by 4 bases, the J end by 3 bases, with 4 bases between. The CDR3 runs to 12 residues. Per germline, CDR1 LNHNV and CDR2 YYDKDF (reference sequence). CDR3 in DNA: TGTGCCACCAGCACCTCCAATCAGCCCCAGCATTTT. This gives the protein CATSTSNQPQHF.

The chain links TRBV19 to TRBJ2-3, with D perhaps given as TRBD1 or TRBD2 (5 bases each). Germline loops: CDR1 LNHDA, CDR2 SQIVND (reference sequence). V lost 7 bases to trimming and J lost 0 bases, with 11 bases between them. The CDR3 sequence is 14 residues long. CDR3 DNA: TGTGCCAGTACGAGGGGCCAGAGCACAGATACGCAGTATTTT. Its translation: CASTRGQSTDTQYF.

This clone was counted a few times. V is TRBV6-5 and J is TRBJ2-4; D not resolved. Germline V lookup: CDR1 MNHEY, CDR2 SVGAGI. This CDR3 is 16 amino acids long. V dropped 2 bases and J dropped 0 bases, with 11 bases sitting between them. The CDR3 DNA is TGTGCCAGCAGTTACGGTGTTTCCCTAGCCAAAAACATTCAGTACTTC. Translated, it gives CASSYGVSLAKNIQYF.

The sample holds a few counts of this clone. A much larger clone differs from this one at a single base, so this may be a read error. The sample has other DNA sequences that encode this CDR3 too. This chain uses TRBV7-9 with TRBJ1-1; no firm D call. The CDR3 is made up of 13 amino acids. Germline V lookup: CDR1 SEHNR, CDR2 FQNEAQ (reference sequence). Trimming shortened V by 3 bases and J by 1 base, and 6 bases separated the two germline ends. This CDR3 reads CASSFTGNTEAFF. CDR3 DNA sequence: TGTGCCAGCAGCTTTACCGGGAACACTGAAGCTTTCTTT.

CDR3 residues: CATKTGGANRNEQYF. The CDR3, as DNA: TGTGCCACCAAAACAGGGGGCGCAAACCGGAACGAGCAGTACTTC. The gene calls are TRBV19 and TRBJ2-7; TRBD1 matches 9 bases. The V gene end was trimmed by 10 bases and the J gene end by 5 bases; junction bases not matched to a gene: 15. The CDR3 contains 15 residues. The germline V gene has CDR1 LNHDA and CDR2 SQIVND (reference sequence). The entire variable domain, with the rest obtained from reference TRBV19 and TRBJ2-7, is as follows: DGGITQSPKYLFRKEGQNVTLSCEQNLNHDAMYWYRQDPGQGLRLIYYSQIVNDFQKGDIAEGYSVSREKKESFPLTVTSAQKNPTAFYLCATKTGGANRNEQYFGPGTRLTVT.

This clone was picked up many times. CDR3 region: CASSSGGGTDEQFF. CDR3 nucleotides: TGTGCCAGCAGCTCCGGGGGCGGGACGGATGAGCAGTTCTTC. The chain is built from TRBV7-2 and TRBJ2-1; D is perhaps TRBD1 or TRBD2 (6 bases each). Trimming left V 4 bases short and J 8 bases short, with 15 bases between. The length of the CDR3 is 14 residues. Germline V gene sequence: CDR1 SGHTA, CDR2 FQGNSA.

The chain employs TRBV18 and TRBJ2-5, with D possibly TRBD1 on 6 matching bases. Per germline, CDR1 KGHSH and CDR2 LQKENI. The CDR3 extends over 13 amino acids. Trimming stripped 5 bases from V and 5 bases from J, with 12 bases between. The chain's CDR3 is CASSLQGWETQYF. CDR3 nucleotide sequence: TGTGCCAGCTCATTACAGGGCTGGGAGACCCAGTACTTC. Combining the CDR3 with reference TRBV18 and TRBJ2-5 gives the whole variable domain NAGVMQNPRHLVRRRGQEARLRCSPMKGHSHVYWYRQLPEEGLKFMVYLQKENIIDESGMPKERFSAEFPKEGPSILRIQQVVRGDSAAYFCASSLQGWETQYFGPGTRLLVL.

The chain couples TRBV6-1 to TRBJ2-5; the D gene is possibly TRBD2 (5 bases). This CDR3 is 13 amino acids long. V lost 6 bases and J 5 bases, leaving 13 bases between the germline ends. Germline V gene data show CDR1 as MNHNS and CDR2 as SASEGT. For the CDR3, the DNA is TGTGCCAGCAGCCCTGGACTCCGGGAGACCCAGTACTTC. Protein product: CASSPGLRETQYF.

This clone showed up just a few times. CDR3 loop: CASSSTGQETQYF. The CDR3 DNA is TGTGCCAGCAGCTCGACAGGTCAAGAGACCCAGTACTTC. The chain uses TRBV11-1 and TRBJ2-5; the D gene is possibly TRBD1 (6 bases). From germline, CDR1 is SGHAT and CDR2 FQDESV (reference sequence). The CDR3 sequence is 13 residues long. Trimming shortened V by 4 bases and J by 2 bases, and 8 bases separated the two germline ends.

The V call is TRBV4-1, the J call TRBJ2-7, with D tentatively TRBD1 or TRBD2 (5 bases each). The V gene lost 1 base and the J gene lost 0 bases, with 13 bases spanning the gap. Per the germline V gene, CDR1 is MGHRA and CDR2 is YSYEKL. CDR3 length equals 16 residues. CDR3 DNA sequence: TGCGCCAGCAGCCAAGGATGGGGGACCAGCTCCTACGAGCAGTACTTC. Translation gives CASSQGWGTSSYEQYF.

This clone came up a few times. The genes are TRBV28 and TRBJ2-7; no reliable D call. Per the germline V gene, CDR1 is MDHEN and CDR2 is SYDVKM. The V gene lost 6 bases and the J gene lost 3 bases, with 9 bases spanning the gap. This CDR3 has 12 residues. CDR3 sequence: CASSQRSYEQYF. The CDR3 nucleotides read TGTGCCAGCAGCCAAAGGAGCTACGAGCAGTACTTC.

This clone was recorded many times. This chain links TRBV18 with TRBJ1-1; TRBD1 agrees at 7 bases. The CDR3 consists of 14 residues. Unmatched junction bases numbered 7, after V lost 3 bases and J lost 6 bases. The germline V gene has CDR1 KGHSH and CDR2 LQKENI. CDR3 bases: TGTGCCAGCTCACCGACAGGGCGTTACGCTGAAGCTTTCTTT. This translates into CASSPTGRYAEAFF.

In its sample, this clone was seen a few times. The genes are TRBV4-3 and TRBJ1-2; D not certain. CDR3 size: 16 residues. Looked up from germline, CDR1 is LGHNA and CDR2 is YSLEER. V lost 0 bases and J 2 bases, leaving 13 bases between the germline ends. CDR3 sequence (DNA): TGCGCCAGCAGCCAAGAACACGGCAGGCGAAACTATGGCTACACCTTC. Translated: CASSQEHGRRNYGYTF.

The chain employs TRBV7-2 and TRBJ1-5, with D possibly matching TRBD1 (5 bases). CDR1 and CDR2 from the germline V gene are SGHTA and FQGNSA. Deletions cut 6 bases from V and 0 bases from J, with 21 bases between. The CDR3 runs 18 residues. The CDR3 sequence: CASSLRTHEGVSNQPQHF. The CDR3 DNA reads TGTGCCAGCAGTTTACGGACACATGAAGGCGTTAGCAATCAGCCCCAGCATTTT.

This clone was found many times. The genes are TRBV5-6 and TRBJ2-1; 9 bases agree with TRBD1. Germline values: CDR1 SGHDT, CDR2 YYEEEE. The ends lost 0 bases at V and 5 bases at J; junction bases unmatched: 3. The CDR3 covers 15 residues. CDR3 DNA: TGTGCCAGCAGCTTGGGGGACAGGGAGGACAATGAGCAGTTCTTC. Its translation is CASSLGDREDNEQFF.

The chain carries TRBV10-3 and TRBJ1-5; 7 bases match TRBD1. Losses at the gene ends were 10 bases for V and 2 bases for J; bases not matched to a gene: 11. The germline V gene has CDR1 ENHRY and CDR2 SYGVKD. The CDR3 is 15 amino acids. As DNA, the CDR3 is TGTGCCACATCGGTCGGGCAGGGGGGCAATCAGCCCCAGCATTTT. Its translation is CATSVGQGGNQPQHF.

This clone was seen only a few times. V and J are TRBV28 and TRBJ2-5; 8 bases align to TRBD1. The J segment lost 2 bases and the V segment lost 3 bases, leaving 5 bases of the junction unmatched. From germline, CDR1 is MDHEN and CDR2 SYDVKM. The CDR3 covers 15 residues. The CDR3 coding sequence is TGTGCCAGCAGTTTCTTGGGACAGGCACAAGAGACCCAGTACTTC. Translating it yields CASSFLGQAQETQYF.

This clone has a count of ten or more. Other DNA sequences in the same sample also yield this CDR3. The chain combines TRBV7-3 with TRBJ2-1, with 16 bases fitting TRBD2. Germline CDR1 is SGHTA and CDR2 is FQGTGA. With 3 bases clipped from V and 6 bases from J, the junction kept 2 bases outside the gene matches. The CDR3 extends over 16 amino acids. The CDR3: CASSFGTSGRGNEQFF. The CDR3 DNA follows: TGTGCCAGCAGCTTTGGGACTAGCGGGAGGGGCAATGAGCAGTTCTTC.

The chain joins TRBV7-9 to TRBJ2-3, with TRBD2 matching over 10 bases. Germline CDR1 SEHNR, CDR2 FQNEAQ (reference sequence). The junction had 7 bases not matched to a gene; V was cut back by 5 bases and J by 2 bases. This CDR3 spans 16 amino acids. The CDR3 sequence: CASSPGLAANTDTQYF. The CDR3 nucleotides are TGTGCCAGCAGCCCCGGACTAGCGGCGAACACAGATACGCAGTATTTT.

A word on this clone: Within the sample, other DNA sequences also encode this same CDR3. The CDR3 is CASSLGSRVETQYF. As DNA, the CDR3 is TGTGCCAGCAGCTTAGGGTCTCGCGTAGAGACCCAGTACTTC. This chain joins TRBV7-2 and TRBJ2-5; D is unclear. With 1 base removed from V and 4 bases from J, the gap between germline ends came to 10 bases. Germline loops: CDR1 SGHTA, CDR2 FQGNSA. The CDR3 consists of 14 residues.

This clone turned up a few times. The chain carries TRBV9 and TRBJ2-5; D might be TRBD2 (5 bases). Trimming removed 4 bases from V and 6 bases from J, with 16 bases in between. This CDR3 comprises 14 residues. Germline-derived CDR1 and CDR2 are SGDLS and YYNGEE. In DNA form, the CDR3 reads TGTGCCAGCAGCCTACGAAGCCCTAGCAAGACCCAGTACTTC. Its translation: CASSLRSPSKTQYF.

This clone was counted at least ten times. CDR3 protein: CASSVSSSYNEQFF. In DNA, the CDR3 is TGTGCCAGCAGTGTATCGAGCTCCTACAATGAGCAGTTCTTC. The J gene is TRBJ2-1, the V gene TRBV2; D remains ambiguous. The V end lost 4 bases, the J end lost 0 bases, and 7 bases lay between the germline ends. Per germline, CDR1 SNHLY and CDR2 FYNNEI. The CDR3 covers 14 residues.

The V gene is TRBV29-1, the J gene TRBJ2-7; 11 bases are shared with TRBD2. The CDR3 length is 14 residues. From germline, CDR1 is SQVTM and CDR2 ANQGSEA. V lost 4 bases, J lost 6 bases, and 8 bases stayed unmatched. The DNA for the CDR3 is TGCAGCGTTGCTCTGACTAGCGGGAACCTCGAGCAGTACTTC. This codes for CSVALTSGNLEQYF.

V and J are TRBV27 and TRBJ2-5, with 10 bases identical to TRBD2. The CDR3 contains 15 residues. CDR1 MNHEY and CDR2 SMNVEV come from the germline V gene (reference sequence). J was trimmed by 4 bases and V by 5 bases; bases with no gene match: 7. This chain's CDR3 is CASSEGSGRAETQYF. CDR3 coding DNA: TGTGCCAGCAGTGAGGGGAGCGGGAGGGCAGAGACCCAGTACTTC.